Presented here are 2 T cell receptor beta chains from one specimen sequenced in a study of T cell responses to AZD1222 COVID-19 vaccine. Sequencing used immunoSEQ multiplex PCR; TCRdb keeps in-frame clones, though not all of them. The repertoire has about 120,000 clones, around 90% of them found once; the top ten carry about 1.6%. The material sequenced was peripheral blood, taken on day 0 of AZD1222 vaccination. The receptor set was obtained from an adult in good health.

The V call is TRBV10-1, the J call TRBJ2-1, with D uncertain. This CDR3 is built from 14 residues. Germline V CDR1 and CDR2: WNHNN, SYGVQD (reference sequence). Deletions cut 5 bases from V and 10 bases from J, with 18 bases between. DNA of the CDR3: TGCGCCAGCAGTATGGCCATCCAAGTAAACGAGCAGTTCTTC. Translating gives CASSMAIQVNEQFF.

This clone has only a few counts. The genes are TRBV5-1 and TRBJ1-2, with D perhaps TRBD1 (6 bases). The CDR3 is 14 residues long. From germline, CDR1 is SGHRS and CDR2 YFSETQ. Deletions cut 4 bases from V and 7 bases from J, with 17 bases between. The CDR3 sequence is CASSDGPQGTGYTF. CDR3 in DNA: TGCGCCAGCAGCGACGGCCCACAGGGAACTGGCTACACCTTC.